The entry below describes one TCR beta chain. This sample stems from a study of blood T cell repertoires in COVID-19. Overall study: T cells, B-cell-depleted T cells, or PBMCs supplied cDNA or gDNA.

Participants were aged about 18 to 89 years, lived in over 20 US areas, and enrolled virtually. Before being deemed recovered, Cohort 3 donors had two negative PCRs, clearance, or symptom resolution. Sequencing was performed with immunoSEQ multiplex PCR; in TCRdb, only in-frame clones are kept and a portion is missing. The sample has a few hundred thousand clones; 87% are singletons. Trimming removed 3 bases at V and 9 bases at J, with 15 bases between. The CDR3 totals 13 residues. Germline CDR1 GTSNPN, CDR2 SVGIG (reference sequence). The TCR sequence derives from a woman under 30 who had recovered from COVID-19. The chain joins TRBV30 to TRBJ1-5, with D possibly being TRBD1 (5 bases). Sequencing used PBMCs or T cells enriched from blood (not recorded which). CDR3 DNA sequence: TGTGCCTGGAGCGGGAGTCGGGGGGGGCCCCAGCATTTT. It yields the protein CAWSGSRGGPQHF.